A single sample gave rise to the 30 T cell receptor beta chains below, sequenced in a study of blood T cell repertoires in COVID-19. Clones were read by immunoSEQ multiplex PCR, and TCRdb kept only the in-frame ones, dropping some. Of 85,000 to 110,000 clones detected, roughly 90% appear once; the ten largest clones hold roughly 3.6%. Sequencing was performed on peripheral blood. The receptors were gathered from a woman in her sixties or seventies with acute or convalescent COVID-19.

The V and J genes are TRBV28 and TRBJ2-4; 7 bases agree with TRBD2. In germline, CDR1 is MDHEN, CDR2 SYDVKM. This CDR3 is 14 amino acids long. The ends lost 5 bases at V and 1 base at J; junction bases unmatched: 2. This chain's CDR3 is CASSLGGAKNIQYF. CDR3 nucleotide sequence: TGTGCCAGCAGTCTGGGGGGGGCCAAAAACATTCAGTACTTC.

The chain uses TRBV11-2 and TRBJ1-1; TRBD1 aligns across 7 bases. The CDR3 runs to 13 residues. Germline V gene lookup returns CDR1 SGHAT and CDR2 FQNNGV. The junction had 7 bases not matched to a gene; V was cut back by 5 bases and J by 7 bases. CDR3 DNA: TGTGCCAGCAGCCCTTGGAGGGACAGTGAAGCTTTCTTT. Protein: CASSPWRDSEAFF. Full variable domain (remainder filled in from reference TRBV11-2 and TRBJ1-1): EAGVAQSPRYKIIEKRQSVAFWCNPISGHATLYWYQQILGQGPKLLIQFQNNGVVDDSQLPKDRFSAERLKGVDSTLKIQPAKLEDSAVYLCASSPWRDSEAFFGQGTRLTVV.

CDR3 nucleotide sequence: TGTGCCAGCAGCTTGGGACAGGGAAGCACTGAAGCTTTCTTT. Translated, it gives CASSLGQGSTEAFF. The rearrangement uses TRBV11-2 and TRBJ1-1; 9 nucleotides agree with TRBD1. The CDR3 loop spans 14 amino acids. Germline CDR1 reads SGHAT; CDR2 reads FQNNGV. Trimming took 3 bases from V and 4 from J; bases not matched to a gene: 3.

The chain combines TRBV9 with TRBJ1-3, with a weak D call TRBD1 (5 bases). Trimming took off 5 bases at V and 2 bases at J, with 8 bases between the two ends. Germline CDR1 reads SGDLS; CDR2 reads YYNGEE. This CDR3 has 13 amino acids. The CDR3 nucleotides read TGTGCCAGCAGTCAGGGTCCTGGAAACACCATATATTTT. As protein: CASSQGPGNTIYF.

The chain links TRBV2 to TRBJ2-7; 9 bases match TRBD1. Germline CDR1 SNHLY, CDR2 FYNNEI. CDR3 size: 16 residues. Trimming at V came to 4 bases and at J to 0 bases, leaving 7 bases not matched to a gene. CDR3 protein: CASSGGQGGISYEQYF. CDR3 DNA: TGTGCCAGCAGTGGGGGACAGGGCGGTATCTCCTACGAGCAGTACTTC.

CDR3 in amino acids: CASRRQGGNQPQHF. The CDR3 DNA sequence: TGTGCCAGCCGACGACAGGGTGGCAATCAGCCCCAGCATTTT. The chain combines TRBV28 with TRBJ1-5, with TRBD1 matching over 7 bases. This CDR3 comprises 14 residues. Germline CDR1 reads MDHEN; CDR2 reads SYDVKM. Trimming at V came to 8 bases and at J to 2 bases, leaving 6 bases not matched to a gene.

The V and J genes are TRBV6-1 and TRBJ2-3; 9 positions agree with TRBD2. The J segment lost 4 bases and the V segment lost 3 bases, leaving 8 bases of the junction unmatched. CDR1 MNHNS and CDR2 SASEGT come from the germline V gene. This CDR3 region has 16 residues. This chain's CDR3 is CASSDQGLAVADTQYF. In DNA, the CDR3 is TGTGCCAGCAGTGACCAGGGACTAGCAGTTGCAGATACGCAGTATTTT.

The gene calls are TRBV9 and TRBJ2-2, with 7 bases that match TRBD2. V lost 1 base and J lost 3; bases outside the gene matches: 6. Germline CDR1 SGDLS, CDR2 YYNGEE. The CDR3 extends over 16 amino acids. CDR3 bases: TGTGCCAGCAGCGTACATCCCGCGGGAGACACCGGGGAGCTGTTTTTT. It yields the protein CASSVHPAGDTGELFF.

CDR3 sequence (DNA): TGTGCCAGCAGCTTGGAGGGGACAGATACGCAGTATTTT. As protein: CASSLEGTDTQYF. This chain joins TRBV7-8 and TRBJ2-3; TRBD2 is a possible D gene (6 bases). There are 13 residues in the CDR3. Per germline, CDR1 SGHVS and CDR2 FQNEAQ. The ends were cut back, 3 bases at V and 3 bases at J, with 7 bases in the middle.

The chain joins TRBV20-1 to TRBJ2-3, with 12 nucleotides matching TRBD2. The CDR3 totals 14 residues. CDR1 and CDR2 from the germline V gene are DFQATT and SNEGSKA (reference sequence). The junction had 2 bases not matched to a gene; V was cut back by 3 bases and J by 4 bases. CDR3 DNA sequence: TGCAGTGCTAGTGGGACTAGCGGGCCAGATACGCAGTATTTT. This encodes CSASGTSGPDTQYF.

This clone was counted only a few times. The chain recombines TRBV7-3 with TRBJ2-1; 7 positions agree with TRBD2. The germline V gene has CDR1 SGHTA and CDR2 FQGTGA. The CDR3 covers 13 residues. Trimming took 5 bases from V and 15 from J; bases not matched to a gene: 13. The CDR3 protein is CASSPPPGGRPFF. The CDR3 DNA sequence: TGTGCCAGCAGCCCGCCGCCTGGCGGGAGACCGTTCTTC.

This rearrangement joins TRBV6-5 to TRBJ2-2; TRBD2 agrees at 10 bases. Germline V gene sequence: CDR1 MNHEY, CDR2 SVGAGI. The V gene end was trimmed by 10 bases and the J gene end by 7 bases; junction bases not matched to a gene: 12. CDR3 length: 15 amino acids. CDR3 loop: CATMWVAGGVGELFF. In DNA, the CDR3 is TGTGCCACCATGTGGGTAGCGGGAGGAGTCGGGGAGCTGTTTTTT.

V usage is TRBV6-5 and J usage is TRBJ2-7, with 7 bases aligning to TRBD1. The CDR3 contains 12 residues. Germline V gene lookup returns CDR1 MNHEY and CDR2 SVGAGI. V trimming: 6 bases; J trimming: 4 bases; junction bases outside the gene matches: 3. Written as DNA, the CDR3 is TGTGCCAGCAGCCTACAGGGGTACGAGCAGTACTTC. Protein sequence: CASSLQGYEQYF.

The V gene is TRBV25-1, the J gene TRBJ1-1; 7 bases agree with TRBD1. Germline V gene lookup returns CDR1 MGHDK and CDR2 SYGVNS. The CDR3 length is 13 residues. V trimming: 7 bases; J trimming: 6 bases; junction bases outside the gene matches: 8. CDR3 amino acids: CASIRDSSAEAFF. The CDR3, as DNA: TGTGCCAGCATCCGGGACAGTTCCGCTGAAGCTTTCTTT.

V and J are TRBV6-5 and TRBJ2-3, with 8 bases that match TRBD2. The CDR3 extends over 16 amino acids. V lost 0 bases and J lost 3; bases outside the gene matches: 5. The germline CDR1 and CDR2 sequences are MNHEY and SVGAGI. The CDR3 is CASSYSPGLVTDTQYF. For the CDR3, the DNA is TGTGCCAGCAGTTACTCACCGGGACTAGTGACAGATACGCAGTATTTT.

The J gene is TRBJ1-1, the V gene TRBV6-5, with D hard to call. CDR1 is MNHEY and CDR2 is SVGAGI in the germline V gene. The CDR3 spans 11 residues. Deletions cut 5 bases from V and 11 bases from J, with 12 bases between. The CDR3 sequence is CASSTGMRAFF. The CDR3 nucleotides are TGTGCCAGCAGTACGGGTATGAGGGCTTTCTTT.

The rearrangement links TRBV6-2 or TRBV6-3 to TRBJ1-2, with TRBD1 identical over 8 bases. Germline loops: CDR1 MNHEY, CDR2 SVGEGT. There are 15 residues in the CDR3. The ends lost 2 bases at V and 10 bases at J; junction bases unmatched: 12. CDR3 DNA: TGTGCCAGCAGTTACCCACCGACAGGGGACCTTGCCTACACCTTC. Translated: CASSYPPTGDLAYTF.

J is TRBJ1-4 and V is TRBV3-1 (or the pseudogene TRBV3-2); the match to TRBD1 covers 9 bases. Germline lookup yields CDR1 LGHDT and CDR2 YNNKEL (reference sequence). The CDR3 has 15 amino acids. V lost 6 bases and J lost 6; bases outside the gene matches: 8. The CDR3 loop is CASSLTGGAYEKLFF. CDR3 nucleotide sequence: TGTGCCAGCAGTTTGACAGGGGGGGCTTATGAAAAACTGTTTTTT.

The CDR3 sequence: CATSDQTGVLDTGELFF. The DNA of the CDR3 is TGTGCCACCAGTGACCAGACAGGGGTACTCGACACCGGGGAGCTGTTTTTT. This chain connects TRBV24-1 to TRBJ2-2; 8 nucleotides match TRBD1. In germline, CDR1 is KGHDR, CDR2 SFDVKD. The CDR3 is made up of 17 amino acids. V dropped 4 bases and J dropped 3; count of bases not matched to a gene: 9.

The chain employs TRBV12-3 or TRBV12-4 and TRBJ2-1, with 9 bases lining up with TRBD2. The CDR3 has 13 residues. V was pared by 6 bases and J by 5 bases, with 2 bases of the junction left unmatched. The CDR3 sequence is CASRTSGDNEQFF. The CDR3 DNA is TGTGCCAGCAGGACTAGCGGAGACAATGAGCAGTTCTTC.

The rearrangement uses TRBV5-5 and TRBJ1-3; tentative D call: TRBD1 (6 bases). Germline V gene lookup returns CDR1 SGHKS and CDR2 YYEKEE (reference sequence). This CDR3 region has 16 residues. The V and J ends lost 0 bases and 2 bases respectively, with 12 bases between them. CDR3 sequence: CASSLAQGTTGNTIYF. CDR3 nucleotides: TGTGCCAGCAGCTTGGCCCAGGGGACCACTGGAAACACCATATATTTT. The entire variable domain, with the rest obtained from reference TRBV5-5 and TRBJ1-3, is as follows: DAGVTQSPTHLIKTRGQQVTLRCSPISGHKSVSWYQQVLGQGPQFIFQYYEKEERGRGNFPDRFSARQFPNYSSELNVNALLLGDSALYLCASSLAQGTTGNTIYFGEGSWLTVV.

The chain carries TRBV25-1 and TRBJ2-4; 9 positions match TRBD1. The CDR3 consists of 18 residues. V was pared by 3 bases and J by 2 bases, with 11 bases of the junction left unmatched. The germline CDR1 and CDR2 sequences are MGHDK and SYGVNS. CDR3 residues: CASSDLTTGGGTKNIQYF. CDR3 sequence (DNA): TGTGCCAGCAGTGACTTGACAACAGGGGGCGGTACCAAAAACATTCAGTACTTC.

This chain connects TRBV28 to TRBJ1-2; D is uncertain. V dropped 7 bases and J dropped 2 bases, with 8 bases sitting between them. The CDR3 covers 12 residues. Looked up from germline, CDR1 is MDHEN and CDR2 is SYDVKM. The CDR3 spells CASMEANYGYTF. The CDR3, as DNA: TGTGCCAGCATGGAGGCGAACTATGGCTACACCTTC.

This clone was recorded once. The rearrangement joins TRBV29-1 to TRBJ1-1, with TRBD1 identical over 8 bases. The CDR3 loop spans 13 amino acids. Germline lookup yields CDR1 SQVTM and CDR2 ANQGSEA. V shed 6 bases and J 2 bases; nucleotides not matched to a gene: 5. The chain's CDR3 is CSVPAGGNTEAFF. CDR3 in DNA: TGCAGCGTCCCGGCAGGGGGCAACACTGAAGCTTTCTTT.

The V gene is TRBV9, the J gene TRBJ1-2, with a possible D match to TRBD1 (5 bases). V dropped 4 bases and J dropped 8 bases, with 21 bases sitting between them. The V gene's germline CDR1 is SGDLS and CDR2 YYNGEE. This CDR3 contains 15 residues. The CDR3 reads CASSLQVAASPGYTF. The CDR3 region has the DNA TGTGCCAGCAGCCTACAGGTGGCAGCCTCACCCGGCTACACCTTC. Combining the CDR3 with reference TRBV9 and TRBJ1-2 gives the whole variable domain DSGVTQTPKHLITATGQRVTLRCSPRSGDLSVYWYQQSLDQGLQFLIQYYNGEERAKGNILERFSAQQFPDLHSELNLSSLELGDSALYFCASSLQVAASPGYTFGSGTRLTVV.

The rearrangement uses TRBV27 and TRBJ2-3, with TRBD1 identical over 12 bases. The V segment lost 4 bases and the J segment 0 bases; nucleotides outside the gene matches: 8. Germline CDR1 and CDR2: MNHEY and SMNVEV (reference sequence). The CDR3 has 18 residues. This CDR3 reads CASSYWGQGARSTDTQYF. The DNA of the CDR3 is TGTGCCAGCAGTTATTGGGGACAGGGGGCGCGAAGCACAGATACGCAGTATTTT.

The genes are TRBV3-1 (or the pseudogene TRBV3-2) and TRBJ2-2; the match to TRBD2 covers 13 bases. The CDR3 is 17 amino acids. Germline V lookup: CDR1 LGHDT, CDR2 YNNKEL (reference sequence). Trimming took 1 base from V and 7 from J; bases not matched to a gene: 6. For the CDR3, the DNA is TGTGCCAGCAGCCAAGGACTAGCGGGAGGATGGGGCGGGGAGCTGTTTTTT. It codes for CASSQGLAGGWGGELFF.

The chain carries TRBV14 and TRBJ2-7, with 8 bases that match TRBD2. Looked up from germline, CDR1 is SGHDN and CDR2 is FVKESK. The CDR3 is made up of 14 amino acids. The J segment lost 2 bases and the V segment lost 6 bases, leaving 6 bases of the junction unmatched. CDR3 DNA sequence: TGTGCCAGCAGGAGAGCGGGAGTACCCTACGAGCAGTACTTC. Protein: CASRRAGVPYEQYF.

This chain joins TRBV2 and TRBJ2-5; TRBD2 aligns across 9 bases. The V gene's germline CDR1 is SNHLY and CDR2 FYNNEI. This CDR3 spans 15 amino acids. V was clipped by 8 bases and J by 4 bases; unmatched bases: 11. The DNA for the CDR3 is TGTGCCAGCCTTTCGATGGGACTAGCCAGAGAGACCCAGTACTTC. Translating it yields CASLSMGLARETQYF.

The CDR3 spells CASSLAGTDTQYF. CDR3 sequence (DNA): TGTGCCAGCAGCTTGGCCGGCACAGATACGCAGTATTTT. The chain couples TRBV5-8 to TRBJ2-3; no clear D. Trimming left V 0 bases short and J 1 base short, with 3 bases between. The germline V gene encodes CDR1 SGHTS and CDR2 YDEGEE. The CDR3 loop spans 13 amino acids.